This T cell receptor beta chain was obtained from a study of tumor-infiltrating lymphocytes in primary liver carcinoma. Background on the study: Spanning 30 to 69 years of age, the patients were men and women.

With regard to this clonotype: The antigen remains unidentified. At one boundary the junction diverges from the germline segment, which might be a read error.

Researchers drew blood RNA from unsorted whole blood and extracted germline DNA as well. General study results and limits: Reduced overlap was seen in tumor-adjacent and tumor-blood pairs versus tumor region pairs. A significantly higher top-250-clone fraction was recorded for tumors than for blood (p = 0.039).

TCR beta cDNA was prepared out of roughly 0.5 ug total RNA by means of a constant-region primer. It was through three nested multiplex PCR rounds of slightly modified ARM-PCR that TCR beta libraries arose. Forward primers for TRBV1-TRBV30 and a C-beta reverse primer served the first two PCR rounds, at about 9 cycles each. TCRdb passed the multiplex PCR reads through MiXCR, listing each CDR3 protein once. Of 330,000 or so distinct CDR3 sequences in the sample, about 65% are singletons; the top ten hold approximately 5.9%. Germline CDR1 SGHDN, CDR2 FVKESK. The CDR3 has 18 residues. This clonotype was sampled from a man aged 40-50 years with primary liver carcinoma and hepatitis B virus infection. The V call is TRBV14, the J call TRBJ2-2, with D perhaps matching TRBD1 (5 bases). The sequenced material came from peripheral blood. The CDR3 is CVSSLRTSSHSATGELFF. The CDR3 DNA reads as TGTGTCAGCAGCTTAAGGACATCGAGCCACTCTGCCACCGGGGAGCTGTTTTTT. The whole variable domain, filled in from reference TRBV14 and TRBJ2-2, reads EAGVTQFPSHSVIEKGQTVTLRCDPISGHDNLYWYRRVMGKEIKFLLHFVKESKQDESGMPNNRFLAERTGGTYSTLKVQPAELEDSGVYFCVSSLRTSSHSATGELFFGEGSRLTVL.